Sequencing of this T cell receptor (beta chain) was carried out in a study of T cell responses to AZD1222 COVID-19 vaccine. Study-wide results and caveats: Unmutated variant regions are reportedly the target of nearly half of TCRs that are spike-specific. Baseline testing showed seropositivity in only a handful of AZD1222 recipients.

About this clone itself: What it recognizes is unknown.

Generated by immunoSEQ multiplex PCR, the TCRdb table keeps only in-frame clones and is missing some. The sample includes some 50,000 clones, about 86% of them seen just once. Germline values: CDR1 SGHTA, CDR2 FQGTGA. CDR3 length: 16 amino acids. Trimming took 1 base from V and 1 from J; bases not matched to a gene: 1. The chain uses TRBV7-3 and TRBJ2-2, with 9 bases matching TRBD2. The specimen comprised peripheral blood, sampled on day 0 of AZD1222 vaccination. The sequence was collected from an adult in good health. This chain's CDR3 is CASSLSSGGNTGELFF. CDR3 sequence (DNA): TGTGCCAGCAGCTTAAGTAGCGGGGGGAACACCGGGGAGCTGTTTTTT.